The 25 T cell receptor beta chains below come from one sample, sequenced in a study of T cell responses to AZD1222 COVID-19 vaccine. Some clones are missing from TCRdb's copy, which holds only in-frame ones; the method was immunoSEQ multiplex PCR. The data hold about 120,000 clones, with approximately 88% observed a single time. Sample: peripheral blood, taken on day 0 of AZD1222 vaccination. These receptors came from an adult in good health.

Written as DNA, the CDR3 is TGTGCCAGCTCACCCCGTCTTGAAAGTGGCTACACCTTC. As protein: CASSPRLESGYTF. The rearrangement joins TRBV18 to TRBJ1-2; D unresolved. Germline V gene sequence: CDR1 KGHSH, CDR2 LQKENI. The CDR3 totals 13 residues. Trimming took off 3 bases at V and 7 bases at J, with 12 bases between the two ends.

The chain has TRBV12-5 and TRBJ1-2; D is unclear. This CDR3 spans 14 amino acids. Trimming removed 5 bases from V and 6 bases from J, with 16 bases in between. Germline CDR1 is LGHNT and CDR2 is FRNRAP. CDR3: CASGLLGEVNGYTF. The CDR3 nucleotides read TGTGCTAGTGGTCTCCTTGGGGAAGTCAATGGCTACACCTTC.

The chain combines TRBV6-6 with TRBJ1-2; the D gene is possibly TRBD1 (5 bases). This CDR3 spans 13 amino acids. The V end lost 8 bases, the J end lost 3 bases, and 13 bases lay between the germline ends. The V gene's germline CDR1 is MNHNY and CDR2 SVGAGI (reference sequence). The CDR3 loop reads CASRSRDDYGYTF. CDR3 sequence (DNA): TGTGCCAGCCGAAGCAGGGACGACTATGGCTACACCTTC.

The V gene is TRBV5-6, the J gene TRBJ1-1; D not certain. The germline gives CDR1 SGHDT, CDR2 YYEEEE. The CDR3 runs 14 residues. V was pared by 0 bases and J by 6 bases, with 12 bases between. The CDR3 loop is CASSLVPRRAEAFF. Written as DNA, the CDR3 is TGTGCCAGCAGCTTGGTGCCCAGGCGCGCTGAAGCTTTCTTT.

This clone was seen a single time. The chain couples TRBV3-1 (or the pseudogene TRBV3-2) to TRBJ2-7; the D gene could be TRBD1 or TRBD2 (5 bases each). CDR3 length: 16 residues. V lost 1 base and J lost 5, with 18 bases in between. CDR1 is LGHDT and CDR2 is YNNKEL in the germline V gene (reference sequence). The CDR3, as DNA: TGTGCCAGCAGCCAAGCCCGAGGGCAGGGTAGGAACGAGCAGTACTTC. Its translation: CASSQARGQGRNEQYF.

This clone has only one observation. The chain combines TRBV11-3 with TRBJ1-1; D remains ambiguous. Germline loops: CDR1 SGHNT, CDR2 YENEEA. This CDR3 is built from 13 residues. V was trimmed by 3 bases and J by 1 base, leaving 6 bases between them. CDR3 in DNA: TGTGCCAGCAGCTTTAGGAAGAACACTGAAGCTTTCTTT. Translated: CASSFRKNTEAFF.

The chain joins TRBV19 to TRBJ2-7; TRBD1 matches 8 bases. This CDR3 region has 14 residues. Looked up from germline, CDR1 is LNHDA and CDR2 is SQIVND (reference sequence). V trimming: 5 bases; J trimming: 3 bases; junction bases outside the gene matches: 6. CDR3: CASSSGQGVYEQYF. The CDR3 nucleotides are TGTGCCAGTAGTTCAGGACAGGGTGTCTACGAGCAGTACTTC. The full variable domain, in which reference TRBV19 and TRBJ2-7 provide the parts outside the CDR3, is DGGITQSPKYLFRKEGQNVTLSCEQNLNHDAMYWYRQDPGQGLRLIYYSQIVNDFQKGDIAEGYSVSREKKESFPLTVTSAQKNPTAFYLCASSSGQGVYEQYFGPGTRLTVT.

The chain is built from TRBV6-2 or TRBV6-3 and TRBJ2-1, with TRBD2 identical over 9 bases. The CDR3 extends over 14 amino acids. Germline CDR1 is MNHEY and CDR2 is SVGEGT. V shed 6 bases and J 4 bases; nucleotides not matched to a gene: 4. CDR3 sequence (DNA): TGTGCCAGCAGCCGCGGGGGGGAGTACAATGAGCAGTTCTTC. Translation gives CASSRGGEYNEQFF.

This chain uses TRBV19 with TRBJ1-1, with TRBD1 matching over 7 bases. The CDR3 has 17 residues. After removal of 6 bases from V and 8 bases from J, the junction contained 21 bases not matched to a gene. Germline V gene lookup returns CDR1 LNHDA and CDR2 SQIVND (reference sequence). The CDR3 here is CASRPSFRGARSLEAFF. As DNA, the CDR3 is TGTGCCAGTAGACCTAGTTTCAGGGGGGCGCGATCTTTAGAAGCTTTCTTT.

V gene TRBV7-3 combines with J gene TRBJ2-7; D is perhaps TRBD1 (6 bases). Per germline, CDR1 SGHTA and CDR2 FQGTGA. The CDR3 has 13 residues. Trimming took off 4 bases at V and 5 bases at J, with 12 bases between the two ends. The CDR3: CASSSAGVNEQYF. The CDR3 region has the DNA TGTGCCAGCAGCTCTGCAGGGGTTAACGAGCAGTACTTC.

The rearrangement links TRBV3-1 (or the pseudogene TRBV3-2) to TRBJ1-1, with 9 bases aligning to TRBD1. The V and J ends lost 3 bases and 1 base, in that order; junction bases with no gene match: 15. This CDR3 spans 19 amino acids. Germline CDR1 LGHDT, CDR2 YNNKEL (reference sequence). CDR3 in amino acids: CASSHPLGRSQGANTEAFF. In DNA form, the CDR3 reads TGTGCCAGCAGCCATCCCTTGGGGCGGTCACAGGGGGCGAACACTGAAGCTTTCTTT.

The rearrangement uses TRBV29-1 and TRBJ1-1, with TRBD1 matching over 9 bases. Germline values: CDR1 SQVTM, CDR2 ANQGSEA. Unmatched junction bases numbered 13, after V lost 5 bases and J lost 3 bases. This CDR3 contains 16 residues. CDR3 sequence (DNA): TGCAGCGTTACAGGGGGCGCGGGATCCGTGGACACTGAAGCTTTCTTT. Its translation: CSVTGGAGSVDTEAFF.

This chain connects TRBV7-2 to TRBJ2-7; tentatively, D is TRBD2 (5 bases). Trimming pared 5 bases from V and 3 bases from J, leaving 11 bases between. The CDR3 consists of 13 residues. The germline gives CDR1 SGHTA, CDR2 FQGNSA. The CDR3 nucleotides read TGTGCCAGCAGCGGAAACCGGGGCTACGAGCAGTACTTC. Protein product: CASSGNRGYEQYF. The variable domain in full, with the rest retrieved from reference TRBV7-2 and TRBJ2-7, is GAGVSQSPSNKVTEKGKDVELRCDPISGHTALYWYRQSLGQGLEFLIYFQGNSAPDKSGLPSDRFSAERTGGSVSTLTIQRTQQEDSAVYLCASSGNRGYEQYFGPGTRLTVT.

V usage is TRBV29-1 and J usage is TRBJ1-1, with a possible D match to TRBD1 (5 bases). The CDR3 is made up of 14 amino acids. Trimming removed 3 bases at V and 4 bases at J, with 15 bases between. Germline loops: CDR1 SQVTM, CDR2 ANQGSEA. CDR3 bases: TGCAGCGTTGAGAACTGGGGGAGGGTCACTGAAGCTTTCTTT. Protein product: CSVENWGRVTEAFF. Filled out from reference TRBV29-1 and TRBJ1-1, the complete variable domain reads SAVISQKPSRDICQRGTSLTIQCQVDSQVTMMFWYRQQPGQSLTLIATANQGSEATYESGFVIDKFPISRPNLTFSTLTVSNMSPEDSSIYLCSVENWGRVTEAFFGQGTRLTVV.

This chain connects TRBV19 to TRBJ1-6, with D possibly matching TRBD1 (5 bases). Germline V lookup: CDR1 LNHDA, CDR2 SQIVND (reference sequence). This CDR3 region has 15 residues. The V end was cut by 7 bases, the J end by 5 bases, with 15 bases between. The CDR3 protein is CASTPGWANNSPLHF. CDR3 sequence (DNA): TGTGCCAGTACTCCAGGGTGGGCTAATAATTCACCCCTCCACTTT.

V is TRBV4-2 and J is TRBJ2-5; D is tentatively TRBD1 or TRBD2 (7 bases each). The CDR3 runs 18 residues. Germline CDR1 and CDR2: LGHNA and YNFKEQ. Between the trimmed V and J ends, which lost 2 bases and 0 bases, there was a span of 19 bases. The CDR3 region has the DNA TGTGCCAGCAGCCAAAGGGAGGGGGCGGGGTCGTACCAAGAGACCCAGTACTTC. It translates to CASSQREGAGSYQETQYF.

Details on this clone: At one end, the junction sequence differs from germline, possibly due to a read error. The CDR3 DNA reads TGTGCCAGTAGTGCTCAGGCGAGGGGACCCCCCCACTTT. It encodes CASSAQARGPPHF. The rearrangement joins TRBV19 to TRBJ1-6, with a possible D match to TRBD1 (5 bases). This CDR3 region has 13 residues. Germline assignment: CDR1 LNHDA and CDR2 SQIVND (reference sequence).

The rearrangement uses TRBV5-1 and TRBJ1-2; 8 nucleotides match TRBD1. The V gene's germline CDR1 is SGHRS and CDR2 YFSETQ. CDR3 length equals 17 residues. Unmatched junction bases numbered 16, after V lost 3 bases and J lost 6 bases. DNA for the CDR3: TGCGCCAGCAGCTCCTTATATGGACAGGGAGCCACAAATGGCTACACCTTC. It yields the protein CASSSLYGQGATNGYTF.

The chain couples TRBV19 to TRBJ1-5; the match to TRBD1 covers 9 bases. V shed 1 base, J shed 6 bases, and the junction held 10 bases outside the gene matches. This CDR3 spans 17 amino acids. The germline V gene encodes CDR1 LNHDA and CDR2 SQIVND (reference sequence). For the CDR3, the DNA is TGTGCCAGTAGTATAGGGTCGGACAGGGGAGTTTTTCAGCCCCAGCATTTT. This encodes CASSIGSDRGVFQPQHF. The full variable domain, with the rest looked up from reference TRBV19 and TRBJ1-5, is DGGITQSPKYLFRKEGQNVTLSCEQNLNHDAMYWYRQDPGQGLRLIYYSQIVNDFQKGDIAEGYSVSREKKESFPLTVTSAQKNPTAFYLCASSIGSDRGVFQPQHFGDGTRLSIL.

This chain uses TRBV4-3 with TRBJ2-7; possibly TRBD2 for D (7 bases). Germline-derived CDR1 and CDR2 are LGHNA and YSLEER. Trimming left V 0 bases short and J 4 bases short, with 13 bases between. This CDR3 is built from 15 residues. The chain's CDR3 is CASSQEEGGPYEQYF. The CDR3 DNA follows: TGCGCCAGCAGCCAAGAAGAGGGGGGGCCTTACGAGCAGTACTTC.

The V call is TRBV5-1, the J call TRBJ2-3; the D gene is possibly TRBD2 (6 bases). Trimming took off 0 bases at V and 5 bases at J, with 10 bases between the two ends. This CDR3 has 14 amino acids. CDR1 is SGHRS and CDR2 is YFSETQ in the germline V gene. The CDR3 DNA reads TGCGCCAGCAGCTTGGTCTGGGGGGAAGATACGCAGTATTTT. Translation: CASSLVWGEDTQYF. The full variable domain, with the rest looked up from reference TRBV5-1 and TRBJ2-3, is KAGVTQTPRYLIKTRGQQVTLSCSPISGHRSVSWYQQTPGQGLQFLFEYFSETQRNKGNFPGRFSGRQFSNSRSEMNVSTLELGDSALYLCASSLVWGEDTQYFGPGTRLTVL.

This clone has a single count. J is TRBJ2-2 and V is TRBV18; perhaps TRBD1 as D (6 bases). From germline, CDR1 is KGHSH and CDR2 LQKENI. The CDR3 runs 15 residues. V lost 1 base, J lost 6 bases, and 12 bases lay in between. The CDR3 nucleotides read TGTGCCAGCTCACCACGACAGGCTAGGGCCGGGGAGCTGTTTTTT. It encodes CASSPRQARAGELFF.

V gene TRBV7-3 combines with J gene TRBJ2-1; maybe TRBD2 (6 bases). This CDR3 comprises 15 residues. The germline V gene encodes CDR1 SGHTA and CDR2 FQGTGA. V was shortened by 1 base and J by 5 bases, with 12 bases between the two germline ends. In nucleotides, the CDR3 is TGTGCCAGCAGCTTAAACGGACTAACAAACAATGAGCAGTTCTTC. It yields the protein CASSLNGLTNNEQFF. Supplemented by reference TRBV7-3 and TRBJ2-1, the full variable domain reads GAGVSQTPSNKVTEKGKYVELRCDPISGHTALYWYRQSLGQGPEFLIYFQGTGAADDSGLPNDRFFAVRPEGSVSTLKIQRTERGDSAVYLCASSLNGLTNNEQFFGPGTRLTVL.

Concerning this clone: The identical CDR3 is also encoded by other nucleotide sequences in the sample. V usage is TRBV18 and J usage is TRBJ2-7, with 8 positions matching TRBD1. This CDR3 has 14 residues. CDR1 KGHSH and CDR2 LQKENI come from the germline V gene. The trim removed 3 bases at V and 2 bases at J, leaving 3 bases unmatched. The CDR3 bases are TGTGCCAGCTCACCGCCGGGACAGGCCTACGAGCAGTACTTC. Its translation is CASSPPGQAYEQYF.

For the CDR3, the DNA is TGTGCCAGCTCAATTAAGAACACCGGGGAGCTGTTTTTT. Protein: CASSIKNTGELFF. The chain recombines TRBV18 with TRBJ2-2; D uncertain. Germline CDR1 is KGHSH and CDR2 is LQKENI. Trimming shortened V by 5 bases and J by 1 base, and 5 bases separated the two germline ends. The CDR3 consists of 13 residues.